This TCR beta chain was found in a study of response to subunit inactivated influenza vaccine. Study findings and constraints: Authors suggested each seasonal influenza vaccination recruits few new T cells.

The CDR3 loop spans 17 amino acids. V lost 1 base to trimming and J lost 4 bases; unmatched junction nucleotides: 8. Per germline, CDR1 SGHAT and CDR2 FQDESV (reference sequence). MiXCR, applied by TCRdb to the RT-PCR reads, yields one record per CDR3 protein. The sample consists of 630,000 or so distinct CDR3 sequences, about 15% of them appearing once. For this clonotype: Its target is unknown.

Source: PBMCs from blood, taken less than 13 days after vaccination. The TCR originated in a man aged 45 to 65 who received an inactivated influenza vaccine. The J gene is TRBJ2-3, the V gene TRBV11-1; 10 bases line up with TRBD2. The CDR3 loop is CASSLVPLAGVSDTQYF. The CDR3 region has the DNA TGTGCCAGCAGCTTAGTACCGCTAGCGGGAGTTTCAGATACGCAGTATTTT.